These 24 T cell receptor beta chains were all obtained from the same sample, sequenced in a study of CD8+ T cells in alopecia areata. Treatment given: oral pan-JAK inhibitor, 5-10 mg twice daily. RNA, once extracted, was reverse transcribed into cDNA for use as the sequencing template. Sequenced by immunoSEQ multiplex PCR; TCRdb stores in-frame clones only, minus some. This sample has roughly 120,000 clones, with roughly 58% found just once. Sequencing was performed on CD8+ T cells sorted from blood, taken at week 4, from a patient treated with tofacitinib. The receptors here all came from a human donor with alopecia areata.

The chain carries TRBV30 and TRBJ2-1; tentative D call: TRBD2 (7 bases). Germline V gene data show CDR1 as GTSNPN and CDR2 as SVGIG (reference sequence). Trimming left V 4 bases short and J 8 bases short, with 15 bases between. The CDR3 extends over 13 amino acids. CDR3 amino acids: CAWTRGGWDEQFF. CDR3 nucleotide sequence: TGTGCCTGGACCCGCGGGGGCTGGGATGAGCAGTTCTTC.

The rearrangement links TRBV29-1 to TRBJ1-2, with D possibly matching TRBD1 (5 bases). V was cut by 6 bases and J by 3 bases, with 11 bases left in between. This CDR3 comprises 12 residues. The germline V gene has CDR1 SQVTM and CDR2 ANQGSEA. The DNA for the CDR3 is TGCAGCGTGCATCGGGGGGACTATGGCTACACCTTC. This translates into CSVHRGDYGYTF.

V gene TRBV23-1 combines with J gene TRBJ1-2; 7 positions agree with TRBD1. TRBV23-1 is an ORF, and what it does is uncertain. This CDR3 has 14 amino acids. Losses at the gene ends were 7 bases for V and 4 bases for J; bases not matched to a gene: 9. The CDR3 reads CASTPIQGTYGYTF. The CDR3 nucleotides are TGCGCCAGCACCCCTATACAGGGGACCTATGGCTACACCTTC.

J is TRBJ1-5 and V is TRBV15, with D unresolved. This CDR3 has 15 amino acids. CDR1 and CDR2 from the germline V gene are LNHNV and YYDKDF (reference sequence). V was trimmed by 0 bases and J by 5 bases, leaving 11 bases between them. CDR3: CATSREAAFDQPQHF. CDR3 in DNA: TGTGCCACCAGCAGAGAGGCGGCGTTCGATCAGCCCCAGCATTTT. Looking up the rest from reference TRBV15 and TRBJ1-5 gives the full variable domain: DAMVIQNPRYQVTQFGKPVTLSCSQTLNHNVMYWYQQKSSQAPKLLFHYYDKDFNNEADTPDNFQSRRPNTSFCFLDIRSPGLGDTAMYLCATSREAAFDQPQHFGDGTRLSIL.

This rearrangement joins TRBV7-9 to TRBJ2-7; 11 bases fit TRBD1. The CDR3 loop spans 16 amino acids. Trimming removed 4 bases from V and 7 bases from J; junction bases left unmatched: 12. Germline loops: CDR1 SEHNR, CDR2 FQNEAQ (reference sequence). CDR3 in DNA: TGTGCCAGCAGCTCCCCCCAAGGACAGGGGGCGAGGGAGCAGTACTTC. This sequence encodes CASSSPQGQGAREQYF.

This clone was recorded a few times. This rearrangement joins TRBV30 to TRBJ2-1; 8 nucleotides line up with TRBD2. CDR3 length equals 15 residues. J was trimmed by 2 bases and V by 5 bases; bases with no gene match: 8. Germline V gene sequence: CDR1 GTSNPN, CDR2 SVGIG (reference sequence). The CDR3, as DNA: TGTGCCTGGGCGGGGGGTCTGTCGCCCTACAATGAGCAGTTCTTC. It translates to CAWAGGLSPYNEQFF.

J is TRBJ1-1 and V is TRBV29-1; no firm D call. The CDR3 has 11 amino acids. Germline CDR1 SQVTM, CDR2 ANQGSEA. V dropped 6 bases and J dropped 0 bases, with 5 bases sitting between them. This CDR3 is CSVLLNTEAFF. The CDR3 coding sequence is TGCAGCGTACTATTGAACACTGAAGCTTTCTTT.

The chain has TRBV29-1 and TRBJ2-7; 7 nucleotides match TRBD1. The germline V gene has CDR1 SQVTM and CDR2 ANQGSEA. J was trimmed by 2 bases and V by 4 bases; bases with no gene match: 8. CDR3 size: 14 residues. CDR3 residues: CSVAYRGQTYEQYF. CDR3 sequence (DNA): TGCAGCGTTGCTTACAGGGGACAAACCTACGAGCAGTACTTC.

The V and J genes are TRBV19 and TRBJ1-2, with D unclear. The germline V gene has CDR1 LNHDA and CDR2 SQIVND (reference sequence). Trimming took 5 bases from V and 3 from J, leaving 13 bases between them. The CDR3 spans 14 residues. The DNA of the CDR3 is TGTGCCAGTAGTTCGAACGTTGAGGACTATGGCTACACCTTC. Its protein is CASSSNVEDYGYTF. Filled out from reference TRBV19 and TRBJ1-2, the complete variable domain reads DGGITQSPKYLFRKEGQNVTLSCEQNLNHDAMYWYRQDPGQGLRLIYYSQIVNDFQKGDIAEGYSVSREKKESFPLTVTSAQKNPTAFYLCASSSNVEDYGYTFGSGTRLTVV.

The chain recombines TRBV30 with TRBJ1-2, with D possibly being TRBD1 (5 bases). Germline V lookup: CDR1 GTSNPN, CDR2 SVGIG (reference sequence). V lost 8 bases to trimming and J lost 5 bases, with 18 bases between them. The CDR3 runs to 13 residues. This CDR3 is CAASGAELYGYTF. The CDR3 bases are TGTGCCGCCAGCGGGGCGGAACTTTATGGCTACACCTTC.

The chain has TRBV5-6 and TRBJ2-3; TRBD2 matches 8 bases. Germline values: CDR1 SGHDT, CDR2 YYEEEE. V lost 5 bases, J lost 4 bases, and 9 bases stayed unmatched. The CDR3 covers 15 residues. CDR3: CASRHGGAPPDTQYF. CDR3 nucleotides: TGTGCCAGCAGACACGGGGGGGCGCCCCCAGATACGCAGTATTTT.

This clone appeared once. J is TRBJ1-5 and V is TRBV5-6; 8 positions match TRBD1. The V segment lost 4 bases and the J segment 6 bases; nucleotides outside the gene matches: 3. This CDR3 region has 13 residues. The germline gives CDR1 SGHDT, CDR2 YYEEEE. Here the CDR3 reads CASSPQGGQPQHF. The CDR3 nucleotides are TGTGCCAGCAGCCCACAGGGGGGTCAGCCCCAGCATTTT.

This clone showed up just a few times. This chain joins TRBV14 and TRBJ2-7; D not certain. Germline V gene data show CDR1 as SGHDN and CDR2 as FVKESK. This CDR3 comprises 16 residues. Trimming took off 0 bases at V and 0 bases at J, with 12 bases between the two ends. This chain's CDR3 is CASSQDFTVHSYEQYF. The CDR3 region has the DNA TGTGCCAGCAGCCAAGATTTTACAGTCCACTCCTACGAGCAGTACTTC.

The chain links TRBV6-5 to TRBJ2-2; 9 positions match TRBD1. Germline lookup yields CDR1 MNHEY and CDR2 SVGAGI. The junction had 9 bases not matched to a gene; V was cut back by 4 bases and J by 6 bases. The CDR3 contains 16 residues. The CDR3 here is CASSSPDRGVAGELFF. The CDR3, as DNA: TGTGCCAGCAGTTCACCTGACAGGGGGGTGGCCGGGGAGCTGTTTTTT.

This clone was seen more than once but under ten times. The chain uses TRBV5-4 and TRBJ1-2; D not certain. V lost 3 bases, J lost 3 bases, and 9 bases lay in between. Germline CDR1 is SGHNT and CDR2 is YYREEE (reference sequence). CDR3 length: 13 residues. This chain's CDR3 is CASSSPEDYGYTF. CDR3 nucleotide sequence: TGTGCCAGCAGCTCGCCGGAGGACTATGGCTACACCTTC.

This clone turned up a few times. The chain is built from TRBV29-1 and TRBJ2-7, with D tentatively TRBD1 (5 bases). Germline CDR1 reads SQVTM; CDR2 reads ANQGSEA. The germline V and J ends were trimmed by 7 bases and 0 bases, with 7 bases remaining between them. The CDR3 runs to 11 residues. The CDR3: CSGQFSYEQYF. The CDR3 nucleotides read TGCAGCGGACAGTTCTCCTACGAGCAGTACTTC.

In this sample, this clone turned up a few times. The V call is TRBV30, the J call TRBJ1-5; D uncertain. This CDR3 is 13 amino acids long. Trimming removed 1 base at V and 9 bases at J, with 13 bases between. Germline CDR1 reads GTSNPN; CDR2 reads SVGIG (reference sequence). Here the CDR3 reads CAWSAEPSGPQHF. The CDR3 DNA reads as TGTGCCTGGAGTGCCGAACCCTCCGGGCCCCAGCATTTT.

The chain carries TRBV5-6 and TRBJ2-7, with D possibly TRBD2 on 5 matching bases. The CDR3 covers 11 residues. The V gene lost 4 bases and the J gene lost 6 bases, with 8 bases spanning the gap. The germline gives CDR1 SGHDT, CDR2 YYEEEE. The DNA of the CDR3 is TGTGCCAGCAGCCAAGGACTCGAGCAGTACTTC. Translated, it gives CASSQGLEQYF.

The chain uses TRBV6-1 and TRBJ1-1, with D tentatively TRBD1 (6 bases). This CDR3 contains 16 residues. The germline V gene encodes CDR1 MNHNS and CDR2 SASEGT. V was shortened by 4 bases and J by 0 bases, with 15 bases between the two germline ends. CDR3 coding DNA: TGTGCCAGCAGTGCAGCGACAGGAGTTATGAACACTGAAGCTTTCTTT. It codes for CASSAATGVMNTEAFF.

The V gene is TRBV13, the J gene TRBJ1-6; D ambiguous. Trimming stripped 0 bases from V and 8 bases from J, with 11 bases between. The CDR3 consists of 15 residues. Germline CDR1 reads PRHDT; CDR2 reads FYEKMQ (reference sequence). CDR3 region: CASSLGGSLDSPLHF. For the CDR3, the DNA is TGTGCCAGCAGCTTAGGGGGGTCACTGGATTCACCCCTCCACTTT.

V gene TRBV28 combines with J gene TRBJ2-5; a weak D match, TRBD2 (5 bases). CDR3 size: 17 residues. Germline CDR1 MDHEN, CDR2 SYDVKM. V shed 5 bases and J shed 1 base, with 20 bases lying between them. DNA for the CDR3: TGTGCCAGCAGTCAATCCTACGGGGTAGACACCCAAGAGACCCAGTACTTC. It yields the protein CASSQSYGVDTQETQYF.

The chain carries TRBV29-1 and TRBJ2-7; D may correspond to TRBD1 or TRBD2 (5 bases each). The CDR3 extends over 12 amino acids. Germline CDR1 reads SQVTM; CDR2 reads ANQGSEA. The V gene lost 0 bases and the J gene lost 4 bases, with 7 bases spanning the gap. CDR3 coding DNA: TGCAGCGTTGAAGATGAGGGGTACGAGCAGTACTTC. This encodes CSVEDEGYEQYF.

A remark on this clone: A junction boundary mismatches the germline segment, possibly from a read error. CDR3 protein: CASSFVRDNSYEQYF. CDR3 nucleotides: TGCGCCAGCAGCTTTGTCCGGGACAACTCCTACGAGCAGTACTTC. V usage is TRBV11-2 and J usage is TRBJ2-7; D is perhaps TRBD1 (6 bases). The germline gives CDR1 SGHAT, CDR2 FQNNGV. The CDR3 has 15 residues.

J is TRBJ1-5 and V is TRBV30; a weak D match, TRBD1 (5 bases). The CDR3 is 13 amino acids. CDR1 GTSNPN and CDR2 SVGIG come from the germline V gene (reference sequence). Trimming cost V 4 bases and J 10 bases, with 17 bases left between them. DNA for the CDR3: TGTGCCTGGAATACAGGTCACAGAGGACCCCAGCATTTT. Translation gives CAWNTGHRGPQHF. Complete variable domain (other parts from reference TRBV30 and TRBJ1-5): SQTIHQWPATLVQPVGSPLSLECTVEGTSNPNLYWYRQAAGRGLQLLFYSVGIGQISSEVPQNLSASRPQDRQFILSSKKLLLSDSGFYLCAWNTGHRGPQHFGDGTRLSIL.